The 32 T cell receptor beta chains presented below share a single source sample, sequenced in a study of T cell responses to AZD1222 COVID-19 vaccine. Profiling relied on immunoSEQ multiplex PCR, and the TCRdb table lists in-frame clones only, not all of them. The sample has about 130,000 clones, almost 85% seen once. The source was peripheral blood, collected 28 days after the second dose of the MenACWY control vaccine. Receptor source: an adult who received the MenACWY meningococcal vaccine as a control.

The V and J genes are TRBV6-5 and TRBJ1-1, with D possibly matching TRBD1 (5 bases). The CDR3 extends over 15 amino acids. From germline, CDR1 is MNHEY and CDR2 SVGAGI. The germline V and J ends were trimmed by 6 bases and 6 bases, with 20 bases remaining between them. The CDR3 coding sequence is TGTGCCAGCAGCCCCCCAGGTAGGGGCTGGTCTGAAGCTTTCTTT. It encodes CASSPPGRGWSEAFF.

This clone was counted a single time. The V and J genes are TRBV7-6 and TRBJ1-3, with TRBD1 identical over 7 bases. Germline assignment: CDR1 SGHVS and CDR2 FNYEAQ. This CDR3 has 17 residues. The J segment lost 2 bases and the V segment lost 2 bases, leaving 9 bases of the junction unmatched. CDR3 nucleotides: TGTGCCAGCAGCTTACAGGGGGGGCAGGGGACTGGAAACACCATATATTTT. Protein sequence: CASSLQGGQGTGNTIYF.

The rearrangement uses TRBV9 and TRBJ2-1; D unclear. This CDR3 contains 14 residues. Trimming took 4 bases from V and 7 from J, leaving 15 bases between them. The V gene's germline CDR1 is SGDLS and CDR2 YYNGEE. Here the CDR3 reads CASSPVPTANEQFF. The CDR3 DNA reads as TGTGCCAGCAGCCCAGTCCCCACAGCGAATGAGCAGTTCTTC.

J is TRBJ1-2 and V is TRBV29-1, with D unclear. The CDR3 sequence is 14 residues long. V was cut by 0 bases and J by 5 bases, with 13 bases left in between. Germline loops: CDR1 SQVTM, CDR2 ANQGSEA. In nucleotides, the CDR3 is TGCAGCGTTGAAGATCGGAGACACCCTTATGGCTACACCTTC. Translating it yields CSVEDRRHPYGYTF.

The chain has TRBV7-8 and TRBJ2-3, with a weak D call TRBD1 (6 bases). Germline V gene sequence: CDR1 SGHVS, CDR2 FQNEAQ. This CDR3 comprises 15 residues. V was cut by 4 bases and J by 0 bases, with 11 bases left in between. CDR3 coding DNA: TGTGCCAGCAGCTCAGGACAGCCTAGCACAGATACGCAGTATTTT. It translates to CASSSGQPSTDTQYF.

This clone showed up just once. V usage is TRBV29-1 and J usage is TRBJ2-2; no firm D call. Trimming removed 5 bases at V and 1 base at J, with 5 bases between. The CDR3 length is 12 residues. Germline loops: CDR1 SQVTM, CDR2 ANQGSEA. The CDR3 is CSVFKNTGELFF. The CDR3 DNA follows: TGCAGCGTTTTCAAGAACACCGGGGAGCTGTTTTTT.

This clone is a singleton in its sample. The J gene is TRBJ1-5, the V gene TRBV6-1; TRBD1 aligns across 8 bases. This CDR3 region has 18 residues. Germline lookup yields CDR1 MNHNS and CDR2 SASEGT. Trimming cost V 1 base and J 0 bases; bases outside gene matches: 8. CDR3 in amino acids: CASSEVSQGEYSNQPQHF. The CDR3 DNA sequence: TGTGCCAGCAGTGAAGTATCACAGGGGGAATATAGCAATCAGCCCCAGCATTTT.

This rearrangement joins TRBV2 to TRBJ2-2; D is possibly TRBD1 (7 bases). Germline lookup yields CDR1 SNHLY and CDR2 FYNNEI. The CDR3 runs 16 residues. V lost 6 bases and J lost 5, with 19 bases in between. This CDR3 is CASSRGTPMVTGELFF. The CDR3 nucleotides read TGTGCCAGCAGCAGGGGGACTCCCATGGTTACCGGGGAGCTGTTTTTT.

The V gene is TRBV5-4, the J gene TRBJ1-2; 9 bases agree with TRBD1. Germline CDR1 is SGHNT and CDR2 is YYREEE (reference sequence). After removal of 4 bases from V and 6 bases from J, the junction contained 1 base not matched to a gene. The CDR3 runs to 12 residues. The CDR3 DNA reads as TGTGCCAGCAGCCGGACAGGGGATGGCTACACCTTC. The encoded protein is CASSRTGDGYTF.

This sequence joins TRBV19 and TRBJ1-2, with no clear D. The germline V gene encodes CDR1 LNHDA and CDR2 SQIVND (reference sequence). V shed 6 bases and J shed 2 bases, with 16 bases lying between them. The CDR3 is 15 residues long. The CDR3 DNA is TGTGCCAGTAGCCCGTGGGGTCAGGTGAACTATGGCTACACCTTC. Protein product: CASSPWGQVNYGYTF.

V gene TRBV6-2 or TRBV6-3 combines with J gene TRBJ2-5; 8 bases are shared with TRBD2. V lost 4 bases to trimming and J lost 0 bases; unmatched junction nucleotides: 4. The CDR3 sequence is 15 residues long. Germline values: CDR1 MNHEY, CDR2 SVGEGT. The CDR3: CASSLAGRHQETQYF. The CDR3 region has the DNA TGTGCCAGCAGTTTAGCGGGGAGGCACCAAGAGACCCAGTACTTC.

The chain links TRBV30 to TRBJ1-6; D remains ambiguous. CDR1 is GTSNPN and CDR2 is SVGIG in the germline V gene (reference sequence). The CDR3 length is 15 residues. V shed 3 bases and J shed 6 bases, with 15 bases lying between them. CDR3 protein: CAWSTIGQINSPLHF. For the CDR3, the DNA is TGTGCCTGGAGCACCATCGGTCAGATTAATTCACCCCTCCACTTT.

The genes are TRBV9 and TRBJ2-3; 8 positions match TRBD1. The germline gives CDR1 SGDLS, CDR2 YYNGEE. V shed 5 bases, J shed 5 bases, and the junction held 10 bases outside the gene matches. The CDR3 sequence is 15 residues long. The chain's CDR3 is CASSPTPTGGDTQYF. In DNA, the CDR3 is TGTGCCAGCAGTCCAACTCCAACAGGGGGAGATACGCAGTATTTT.

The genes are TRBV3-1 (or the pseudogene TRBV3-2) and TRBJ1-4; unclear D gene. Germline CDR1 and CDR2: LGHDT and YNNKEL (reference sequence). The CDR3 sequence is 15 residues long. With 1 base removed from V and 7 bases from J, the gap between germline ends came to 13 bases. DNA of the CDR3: TGTGCCAGCAGCCAAGTTTTGTCCTCGGGTGAAAAACTGTTTTTT. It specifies CASSQVLSSGEKLFF.

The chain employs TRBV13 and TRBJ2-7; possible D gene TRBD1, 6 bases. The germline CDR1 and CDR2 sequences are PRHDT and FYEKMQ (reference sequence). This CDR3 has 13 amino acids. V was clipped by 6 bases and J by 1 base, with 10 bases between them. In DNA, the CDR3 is TGTGCCAGCAGTTTTAGGGGGTCCTACGAGCAGTACGTC. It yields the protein CASSFRGSYEQYV.

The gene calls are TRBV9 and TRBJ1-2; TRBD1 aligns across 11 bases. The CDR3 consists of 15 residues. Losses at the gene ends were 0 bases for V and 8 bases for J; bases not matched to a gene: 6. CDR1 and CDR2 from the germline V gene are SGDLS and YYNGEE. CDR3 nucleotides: TGTGCCAGCAGCGTAGCTACCGGGACAGGGGGAGGCTACACCTTC. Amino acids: CASSVATGTGGGYTF.

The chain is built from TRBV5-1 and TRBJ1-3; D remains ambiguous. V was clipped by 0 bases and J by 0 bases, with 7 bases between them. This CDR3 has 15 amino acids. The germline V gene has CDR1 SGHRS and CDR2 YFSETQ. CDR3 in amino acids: CASSLAPASGNTIYF. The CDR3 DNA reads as TGCGCCAGCAGCTTGGCCCCGGCCTCTGGAAACACCATATATTTT. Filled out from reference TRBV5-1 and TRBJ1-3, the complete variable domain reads KAGVTQTPRYLIKTRGQQVTLSCSPISGHRSVSWYQQTPGQGLQFLFEYFSETQRNKGNFPGRFSGRQFSNSRSEMNVSTLELGDSALYLCASSLAPASGNTIYFGEGSWLTVV.

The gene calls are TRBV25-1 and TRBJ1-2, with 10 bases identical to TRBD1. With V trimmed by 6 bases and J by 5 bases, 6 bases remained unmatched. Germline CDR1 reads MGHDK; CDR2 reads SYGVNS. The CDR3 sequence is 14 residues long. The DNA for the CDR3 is TGTGCCAGCAGAGAGACAGGGGGCCATTATGGCTACACCTTC. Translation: CASRETGGHYGYTF.

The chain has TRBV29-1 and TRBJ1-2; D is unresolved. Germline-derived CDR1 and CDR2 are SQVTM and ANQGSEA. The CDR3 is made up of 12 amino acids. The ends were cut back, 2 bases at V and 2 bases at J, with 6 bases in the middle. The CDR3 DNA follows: TGCAGCGTTGAAACGGGCAACTATGGCTACACCTTC. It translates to CSVETGNYGYTF.

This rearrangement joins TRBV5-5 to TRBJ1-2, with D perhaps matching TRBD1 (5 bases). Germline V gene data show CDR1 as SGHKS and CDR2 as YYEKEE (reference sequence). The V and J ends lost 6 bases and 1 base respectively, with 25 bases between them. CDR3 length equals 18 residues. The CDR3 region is CASTLLREGISINYGYTF. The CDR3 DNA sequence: TGTGCCAGCACCCTCTTGAGGGAGGGGATCTCAATTAACTATGGCTACACCTTC.

As DNA, the CDR3 is TGTGCCTGGAGTGCGGGGGCGTTCTATGGCTACACCTTC. Amino acid sequence: CAWSAGAFYGYTF. This chain links TRBV30 with TRBJ1-2, with a tentative D call TRBD1 (6 bases). The CDR3 totals 13 residues. Trimming took off 1 base at V and 4 bases at J, with 10 bases between the two ends. Germline V gene sequence: CDR1 GTSNPN, CDR2 SVGIG (reference sequence).

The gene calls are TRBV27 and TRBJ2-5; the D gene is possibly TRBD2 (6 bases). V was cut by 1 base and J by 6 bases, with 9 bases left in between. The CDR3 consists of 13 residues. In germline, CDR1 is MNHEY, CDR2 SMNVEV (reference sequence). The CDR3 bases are TGTGCCAGCAGTTTATGGGGGAGGCAGACCCAGTACTTC. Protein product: CASSLWGRQTQYF.

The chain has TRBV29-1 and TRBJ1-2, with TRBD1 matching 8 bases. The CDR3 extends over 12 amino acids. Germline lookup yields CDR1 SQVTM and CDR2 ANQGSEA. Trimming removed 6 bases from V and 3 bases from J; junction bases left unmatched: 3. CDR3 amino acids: CSVQGADYGYTF. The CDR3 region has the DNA TGCAGCGTCCAGGGGGCGGACTATGGCTACACCTTC.

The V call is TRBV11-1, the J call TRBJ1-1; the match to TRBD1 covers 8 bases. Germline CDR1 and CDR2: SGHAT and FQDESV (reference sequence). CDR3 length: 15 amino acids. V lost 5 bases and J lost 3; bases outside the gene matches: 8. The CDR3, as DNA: TGTGCCAGCAGCGGGGTGACAGGGGCGGACACTGAAGCTTTCTTT. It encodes CASSGVTGADTEAFF.

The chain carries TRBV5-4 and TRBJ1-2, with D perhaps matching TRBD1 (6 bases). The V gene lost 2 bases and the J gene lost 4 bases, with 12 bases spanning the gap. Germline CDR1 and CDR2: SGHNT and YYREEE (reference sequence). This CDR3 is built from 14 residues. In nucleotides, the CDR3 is TGTGCCAGCAGCTTAGGGGGGGCTGGCTATGGCTACACCTTC. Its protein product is CASSLGGAGYGYTF.

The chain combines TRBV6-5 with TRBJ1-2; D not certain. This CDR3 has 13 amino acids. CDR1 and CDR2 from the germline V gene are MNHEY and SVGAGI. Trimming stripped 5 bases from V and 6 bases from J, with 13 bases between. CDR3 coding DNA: TGTGCCAGCAGTCCAAATACTAGACATGGCTACACCTTC. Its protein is CASSPNTRHGYTF.

For the CDR3, the DNA is TGCGCCAGCAGCCAAGAAGCGGGGGGCCTTTGGAATGAGCAGTTCTTC. It yields the protein CASSQEAGGLWNEQFF. The rearrangement uses TRBV4-1 and TRBJ2-1, with 9 bases fitting TRBD2. Germline lookup yields CDR1 MGHRA and CDR2 YSYEKL. Unmatched junction bases numbered 7, after V lost 0 bases and J lost 7 bases. The CDR3 covers 16 residues.

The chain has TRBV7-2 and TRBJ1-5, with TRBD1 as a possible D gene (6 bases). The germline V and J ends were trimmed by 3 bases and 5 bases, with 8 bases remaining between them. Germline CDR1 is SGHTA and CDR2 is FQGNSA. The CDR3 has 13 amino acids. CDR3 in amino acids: CASSFKGDQPQHF. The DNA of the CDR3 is TGTGCCAGCAGCTTTAAGGGGGATCAGCCCCAGCATTTT.

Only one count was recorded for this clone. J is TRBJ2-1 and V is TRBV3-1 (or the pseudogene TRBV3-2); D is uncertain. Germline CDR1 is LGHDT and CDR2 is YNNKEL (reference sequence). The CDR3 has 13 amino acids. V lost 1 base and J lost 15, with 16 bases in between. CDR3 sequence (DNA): TGTGCCAGCAGCCAAGGACGGATCGGCCAAGGGTTCTTC. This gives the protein CASSQGRIGQGFF.

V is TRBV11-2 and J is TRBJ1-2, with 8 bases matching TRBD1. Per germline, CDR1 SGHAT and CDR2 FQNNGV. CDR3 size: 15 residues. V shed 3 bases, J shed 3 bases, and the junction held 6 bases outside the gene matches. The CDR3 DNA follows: TGTGCCAGCAGCTTGGACAGGGAACTTCACTATGGCTACACCTTC. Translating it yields CASSLDRELHYGYTF.

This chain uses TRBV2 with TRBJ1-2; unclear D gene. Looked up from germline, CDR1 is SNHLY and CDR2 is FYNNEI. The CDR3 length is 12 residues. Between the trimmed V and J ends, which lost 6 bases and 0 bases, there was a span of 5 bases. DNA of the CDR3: TGTGCCAGCAGACAGACTAACTATGGCTACACCTTC. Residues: CASRQTNYGYTF.

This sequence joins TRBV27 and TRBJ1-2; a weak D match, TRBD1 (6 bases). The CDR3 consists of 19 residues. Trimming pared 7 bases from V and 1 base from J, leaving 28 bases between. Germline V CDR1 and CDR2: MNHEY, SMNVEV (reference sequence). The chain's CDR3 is CASTKRAGTRDFYNYGYTF. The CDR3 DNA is TGTGCCAGCACAAAGAGGGCCGGGACAAGGGACTTTTATAACTATGGCTACACCTTC.